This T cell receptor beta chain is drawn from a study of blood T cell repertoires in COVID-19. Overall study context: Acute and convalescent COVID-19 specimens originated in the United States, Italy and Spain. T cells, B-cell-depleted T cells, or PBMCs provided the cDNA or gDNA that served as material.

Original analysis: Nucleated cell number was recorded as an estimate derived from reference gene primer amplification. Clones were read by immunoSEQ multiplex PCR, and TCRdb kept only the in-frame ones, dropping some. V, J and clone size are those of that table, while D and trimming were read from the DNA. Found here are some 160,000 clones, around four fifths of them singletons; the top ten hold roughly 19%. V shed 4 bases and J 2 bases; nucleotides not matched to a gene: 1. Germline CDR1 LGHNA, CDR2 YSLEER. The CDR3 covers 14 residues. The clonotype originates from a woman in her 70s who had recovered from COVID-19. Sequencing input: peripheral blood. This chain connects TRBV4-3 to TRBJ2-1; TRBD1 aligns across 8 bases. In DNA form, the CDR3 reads TGCGCCAGCAGCCCGGACAGGGCCTACAATGAGCAGTTCTTC. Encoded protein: CASSPDRAYNEQFF.